These 13 T cell receptor beta chains came from one sample sequenced in a study of blood T cell repertoires in COVID-19. Sequencing was performed with immunoSEQ multiplex PCR; in TCRdb, only in-frame clones are kept and a portion is missing. This sample has 70,000 to 90,000 clones, with 65% to 90% found just once. Sequencing used peripheral blood. These receptors all come from a man aged 50 to 60 with COVID-19, enrolled during active disease.

This chain connects TRBV4-1 to TRBJ2-2; 9 bases match TRBD2. This CDR3 region has 16 residues. After removal of 0 bases from V and 7 bases from J, the junction contained 6 bases not matched to a gene. CDR1 and CDR2 from the germline V gene are MGHRA and YSYEKL. For the CDR3, the DNA is TGCGCCAGCAGCCAAGATCGGCGCGGGAGGGGCGGGGAGCTGTTTTTT. Its protein is CASSQDRRGRGGELFF.

The rearrangement joins TRBV5-4 to TRBJ2-5; possibly TRBD1 or TRBD2 for D (5 bases each). V was shortened by 4 bases and J by 4 bases, with 11 bases between the two germline ends. The CDR3 has 13 residues. Germline V gene sequence: CDR1 SGHNT, CDR2 YYREEE (reference sequence). Here the CDR3 DNA reads TGTGCCAGCAGCCTGGGACGGAGAGAGACCCAGTACTTC. This gives the protein CASSLGRRETQYF.

The chain uses TRBV2 and TRBJ1-5, with D possibly being TRBD1 (5 bases). CDR1 is SNHLY, CDR2 FYNNEI, per germline. V was clipped by 2 bases and J by 1 base, with 6 bases between them. This CDR3 is built from 14 residues. The CDR3 sequence: CASSESGSNQPQHF. CDR3 in DNA: TGTGCCAGCAGTGAATCAGGGAGCAATCAGCCCCAGCATTTT. Full variable domain (outside the CDR3, taken from reference TRBV2 and TRBJ1-5): EPEVTQTPSHQVTQMGQEVILRCVPISNHLYFYWYRQILGQKVEFLVSFYNNEISEKSEIFDDQFSVERPDGSNFTLKIRSTKLEDSAMYFCASSESGSNQPQHFGDGTRLSIL.

The gene calls are TRBV6-6 and TRBJ2-7; possibly TRBD2 for D (6 bases). The germline V gene has CDR1 MNHNY and CDR2 SVGAGI (reference sequence). The CDR3 contains 15 residues. Deletions cut 7 bases from V and 0 bases from J, with 16 bases between. The CDR3 here is CASTVSSGLSYEQYF. In DNA form, the CDR3 reads TGTGCCAGCACCGTATCCAGCGGGCTCTCCTACGAGCAGTACTTC.

This clone was recorded only once. V is TRBV24-1 and J is TRBJ2-1; 11 bases line up with TRBD2. Looked up from germline, CDR1 is KGHDR and CDR2 is SFDVKD. The CDR3 has 22 amino acids. Trimming cost V 2 bases and J 0 bases; bases outside gene matches: 17. This chain's CDR3 is CATSDSYLGLADTGISYNEQFF. For the CDR3, the DNA is TGTGCCACCAGTGATTCATATTTGGGACTAGCGGATACAGGTATCTCCTACAATGAGCAGTTCTTC.

This clone has a handful of counts. V usage is TRBV27 and J usage is TRBJ2-1; 14 nucleotides agree with TRBD2. CDR1 is MNHEY and CDR2 is SMNVEV in the germline V gene (reference sequence). V shed 3 bases and J 4 bases; nucleotides not matched to a gene: 8. The CDR3 loop spans 18 amino acids. The CDR3 DNA reads as TGTGCCAGCAGTTTGTTCGCGGGACTAGCGGGAGAGTACAATGAGCAGTTCTTC. Translation: CASSLFAGLAGEYNEQFF.

The gene calls are TRBV29-1 and TRBJ2-7; 9 bases map to TRBD1. The CDR3 is 12 amino acids. The J segment lost 2 bases and the V segment lost 7 bases, leaving 3 bases of the junction unmatched. The V gene's germline CDR1 is SQVTM and CDR2 ANQGSEA. As DNA, the CDR3 is TGCAGCGCTGGGACAGGGCCCTACGAGCAGTACTTC. Translating it yields CSAGTGPYEQYF.

The sample holds one count of this clone. The chain has TRBV29-1 and TRBJ1-4; D may be TRBD1 (6 bases). The CDR3 covers 15 residues. Trimming removed 4 bases from V and 2 bases from J, with 14 bases in between. Germline CDR1 reads SQVTM; CDR2 reads ANQGSEA. The CDR3 DNA sequence: TGCAGCGTTGTTCTTCAGGGGTCCACTAATGAAAAACTGTTTTTT. Translated, it gives CSVVLQGSTNEKLFF.

The chain is built from TRBV11-3 and TRBJ1-1; D is uncertain. Germline CDR1 is SGHNT and CDR2 is YENEEA. Trimming removed 5 bases from V and 0 bases from J, with 7 bases in between. There are 13 residues in the CDR3. Here the CDR3 reads CASSQYMNTEAFF. As DNA, the CDR3 is TGTGCCAGCAGCCAATACATGAACACTGAAGCTTTCTTT.

The chain couples TRBV5-1 to TRBJ2-1, with 12 bases that match TRBD2. The CDR3 covers 17 residues. With V trimmed by 0 bases and J by 8 bases, 9 bases remained unmatched. Germline-derived CDR1 and CDR2 are SGHRS and YFSETQ. CDR3: CASSLGLAGGVGHEQFF. The CDR3 bases are TGCGCCAGCAGCTTGGGTCTAGCGGGAGGGGTCGGCCATGAGCAGTTCTTC.

CDR3 coding DNA: TGTGCCTGGGCAGACGAAACGGAGGGAAACACCATATATTTT. Protein sequence: CAWADETEGNTIYF. J is TRBJ1-3 and V is TRBV30; D not certain. This CDR3 comprises 14 residues. CDR1 and CDR2 from the germline V gene are GTSNPN and SVGIG (reference sequence). V was shortened by 5 bases and J by 4 bases, with 15 bases between the two germline ends.

This clone has only one observation. The gene calls are TRBV5-6 and TRBJ1-1; a weak D match, TRBD1 (6 bases). Germline CDR1 SGHDT, CDR2 YYEEEE. This CDR3 spans 15 amino acids. V gave up 0 bases and J gave up 6 bases, with 15 bases separating them. The CDR3 coding sequence is TGTGCCAGCAGCTTGGCCGGCAGGGGTAAGGCTGAAGCTTTCTTT. Translation: CASSLAGRGKAEAFF.

The chain employs TRBV11-2 and TRBJ2-1; no definite D call. Trimming stripped 5 bases from V and 0 bases from J, with 14 bases between. CDR3 length: 16 amino acids. In germline, CDR1 is SGHAT, CDR2 FQNNGV. CDR3 nucleotide sequence: TGTGCCAGCAGCCCGCAGACTGGTAGCTCCTACAATGAGCAGTTCTTC. This sequence encodes CASSPQTGSSYNEQFF.